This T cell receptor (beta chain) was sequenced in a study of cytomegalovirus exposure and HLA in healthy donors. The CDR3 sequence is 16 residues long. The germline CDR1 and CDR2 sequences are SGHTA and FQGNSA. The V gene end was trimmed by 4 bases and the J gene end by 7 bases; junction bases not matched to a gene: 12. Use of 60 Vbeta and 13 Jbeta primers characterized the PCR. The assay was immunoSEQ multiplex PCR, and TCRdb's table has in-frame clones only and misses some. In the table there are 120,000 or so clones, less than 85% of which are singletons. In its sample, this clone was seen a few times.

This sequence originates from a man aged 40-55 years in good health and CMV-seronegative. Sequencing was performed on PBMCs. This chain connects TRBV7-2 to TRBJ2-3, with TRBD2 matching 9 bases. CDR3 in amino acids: CASSSQAGGPPYTQYF. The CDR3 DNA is TGTGCCAGCAGCTCACAAGCGGGGGGCCCGCCTTATACGCAGTATTTT.